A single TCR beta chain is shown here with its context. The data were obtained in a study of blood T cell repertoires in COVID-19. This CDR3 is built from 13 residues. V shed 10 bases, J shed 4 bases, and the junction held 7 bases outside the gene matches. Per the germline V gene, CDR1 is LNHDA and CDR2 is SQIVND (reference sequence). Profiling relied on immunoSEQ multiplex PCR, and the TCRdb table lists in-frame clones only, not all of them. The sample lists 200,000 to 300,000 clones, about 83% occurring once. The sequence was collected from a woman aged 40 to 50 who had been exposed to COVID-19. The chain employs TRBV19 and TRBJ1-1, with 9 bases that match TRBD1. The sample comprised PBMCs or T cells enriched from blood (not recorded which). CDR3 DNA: TGTGCCACCTCGGAGACAGGGGGCACTGAAGCTTTCTTT. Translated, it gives CATSETGGTEAFF.